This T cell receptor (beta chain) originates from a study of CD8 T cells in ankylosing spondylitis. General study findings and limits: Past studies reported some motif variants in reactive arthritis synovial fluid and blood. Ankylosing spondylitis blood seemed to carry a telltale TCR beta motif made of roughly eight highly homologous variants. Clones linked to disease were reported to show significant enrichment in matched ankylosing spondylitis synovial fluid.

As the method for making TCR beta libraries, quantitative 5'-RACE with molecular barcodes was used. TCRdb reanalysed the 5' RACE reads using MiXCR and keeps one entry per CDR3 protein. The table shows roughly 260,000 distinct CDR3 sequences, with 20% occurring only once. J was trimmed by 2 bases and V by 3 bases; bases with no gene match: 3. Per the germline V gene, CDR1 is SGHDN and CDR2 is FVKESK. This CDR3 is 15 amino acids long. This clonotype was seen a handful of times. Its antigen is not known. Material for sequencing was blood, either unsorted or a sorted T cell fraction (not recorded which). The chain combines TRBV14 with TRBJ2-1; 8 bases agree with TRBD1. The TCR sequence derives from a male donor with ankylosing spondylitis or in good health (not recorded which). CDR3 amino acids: CASSHRDRTYNEQFF. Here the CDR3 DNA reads TGTGCCAGCAGCCACCGGGACAGGACCTACAATGAGCAGTTCTTC.